This is a list of T cell receptor beta chains from one sample in a study of blood T cell repertoires in COVID-19. Profiling relied on immunoSEQ multiplex PCR, and the TCRdb table lists in-frame clones only, not all of them. The sample consists of about 270,000 clones, over 70% of them appearing once. The specimen was peripheral blood. The source of these receptors is a human donor in a cohort sampled during active COVID-19. CDR3s include the opening cysteine and the closing phenylalanine or tryptophan. A D gene is named only where the DNA matches it firmly. Size is stated for part of the rows, as once, few or many counts, or as a class when the clone is expanded.

v_call: TRBV7-2
j_call: TRBJ2-7
d_call: TRBD2
clone_size: -
cdr3_length: 16
cdr3_aa: CASSLEGTSGSYEQYF
cdr3_nt: TGTGCCAGCAGCTTGGAGGGGACTAGCGGTTCCTACGAGCAGTACTTC

v_call: TRBV9
j_call: TRBJ1-1
d_call: TRBD1
clone_size: -
cdr3_length: 17
cdr3_aa: CASSARTGGSLDTEAFF
cdr3_nt: TGTGCCAGCAGCGCTAGGACAGGGGGCAGCTTGGACACTGAAGCTTTCTTT

v_call: TRBV3-1/TRBV3-2
j_call: TRBJ2-3
d_call: TRBD2
clone_size: once
cdr3_length: 15
cdr3_aa: CASSQDPAGRDTQYF
cdr3_nt: TGTGCCAGCAGCCAGGATCCAGCGGGGCGAGATACGCAGTATTTT

v_call: TRBV20-1
j_call: TRBJ1-6
d_call: -
clone_size: -
cdr3_length: 11
cdr3_aa: CSASRDRSLHF
cdr3_nt: TGCAGTGCTAGTCGGGATAGGTCCCTCCACTTT

v_call: TRBV5-5
j_call: TRBJ2-7
d_call: -
clone_size: once
cdr3_length: 14
cdr3_aa: CASSDRLLGYEQYF
cdr3_nt: TGTGCCAGCAGCGACCGACTACTAGGCTACGAGCAGTACTTC

v_call: TRBV28
j_call: TRBJ2-5
d_call: -
clone_size: few
cdr3_length: 14
cdr3_aa: CASTQPGSGETQYF
cdr3_nt: TGTGCCAGCACCCAACCGGGGTCAGGCGAGACCCAGTACTTC

v_call: TRBV6-8
j_call: TRBJ2-7
d_call: -
clone_size: once
cdr3_length: 11
cdr3_aa: CASSYHYEQYF
cdr3_nt: TGTGCCAGCAGTTACCACTACGAGCAGTACTTC

v_call: TRBV19
j_call: TRBJ2-1
d_call: -
clone_size: -
cdr3_length: 14
cdr3_aa: CASSQGGGWRNQFF
cdr3_nt: TGTGCCAGTAGTCAGGGGGGTGGGTGGAGAAATCAGTTCTTC

v_call: TRBV6-4
j_call: TRBJ2-1
d_call: TRBD2
clone_size: -
cdr3_length: 15
cdr3_aa: CASSESGLAQGEQFF
cdr3_nt: TGTGCCAGCAGTGAATCAGGACTAGCCCAAGGGGAGCAGTTCTTC

v_call: TRBV19
j_call: TRBJ2-3
d_call: TRBD1
clone_size: -
cdr3_length: 15
cdr3_aa: CASRTGEGASDTQYF
cdr3_nt: TGTGCCAGTAGGACAGGGGAAGGGGCCTCAGATACGCAGTATTTT

v_call: TRBV19
j_call: TRBJ2-3
d_call: -
clone_size: -
cdr3_length: 12
cdr3_aa: CASSGTRYTQYF
cdr3_nt: TGTGCCAGTAGTGGCACCCGATATACGCAGTATTTT

v_call: TRBV12-3/TRBV12-4
j_call: TRBJ1-4
d_call: TRBD1
clone_size: -
cdr3_length: 13
cdr3_aa: CASSRDSLSEVFF
cdr3_nt: TGTGCCAGCAGTCGGGACAGTCTTTCGGAGGTGTTTTTT

v_call: TRBV21-1
j_call: TRBJ2-7
d_call: -
clone_size: once
cdr3_length: 15
cdr3_aa: CASSKFPGQYYEQYF
cdr3_nt: TGTGCCAGCAGCAAGTTTCCGGGACAGTACTACGAGCAGTACTTC

v_call: TRBV5-6
j_call: TRBJ1-4
d_call: TRBD1
clone_size: -
cdr3_length: 13
cdr3_aa: CASRGTGEEKLFF
cdr3_nt: TGTGCCAGCAGGGGGACAGGGGAAGAAAAACTGTTTTTT

v_call: TRBV25-1
j_call: TRBJ1-1
d_call: -
clone_size: -
cdr3_length: 14
cdr3_aa: CASTPQGLFTEAFF
cdr3_nt: TGTGCCAGCACTCCTCAGGGCTTATTCACTGAAGCTTTCTTT

v_call: TRBV6-5
j_call: TRBJ2-5
d_call: TRBD2
clone_size: -
cdr3_length: 15
cdr3_aa: CASSSRGTSGETQYF
cdr3_nt: TGTGCCAGCAGTTCAAGGGGGACTAGTGGAGAGACCCAGTACTTC

v_call: TRBV18
j_call: TRBJ1-1
d_call: -
clone_size: few
cdr3_length: 15
cdr3_aa: CASSLSRGGNTEAFF
cdr3_nt: TGTGCCAGCTCACTCTCCAGGGGCGGGAACACTGAAGCTTTCTTT

v_call: TRBV29-1
j_call: TRBJ2-7
d_call: -
clone_size: -
cdr3_length: 14
cdr3_aa: CSVGPGLNSYEQYF
cdr3_nt: TGCAGCGTTGGTCCAGGTCTAAATTCCTACGAGCAGTACTTC

v_call: TRBV4-1
j_call: TRBJ2-7
d_call: TRBD2
clone_size: -
cdr3_length: 18
cdr3_aa: CASSKSGTSGRKSHEQYF
cdr3_nt: TGCGCCAGCAGCAAAAGTGGGACTAGCGGGAGGAAGTCCCACGAGCAGTACTTC

v_call: TRBV27
j_call: TRBJ1-6
d_call: -
clone_size: -
cdr3_length: 15
cdr3_aa: CASSAGTSYNSPLHF
cdr3_nt: TGTGCCAGCAGTGCGGGGACCTCCTATAATTCACCCCTCCACTTT

v_call: TRBV7-8
j_call: TRBJ1-2
d_call: -
clone_size: -
cdr3_length: 14
cdr3_aa: CASSPRETVYGYTF
cdr3_nt: TGTGCCAGCAGCCCGCGAGAGACAGTTTATGGCTACACCTTC

v_call: TRBV3-1/TRBV3-2
j_call: TRBJ2-4
d_call: TRBD1
clone_size: once
cdr3_length: 15
cdr3_aa: CASSHRGDRDTIQYF
cdr3_nt: TGTGCCAGCAGCCACCGGGGGGACAGGGATACCATTCAGTACTTC

v_call: TRBV2
j_call: TRBJ1-2
d_call: TRBD1
clone_size: -
cdr3_length: 16
cdr3_aa: CASSEGEQGSRYGYTF
cdr3_nt: TGTGCCAGCAGTGAAGGAGAACAGGGGAGTCGCTATGGCTACACCTTC

v_call: TRBV4-2
j_call: TRBJ2-1
d_call: -
clone_size: -
cdr3_length: 17
cdr3_aa: CASSQVSGTEGWNEQFF
cdr3_nt: TGTGCCAGCAGCCAAGTGTCCGGGACGGAGGGGTGGAATGAGCAGTTCTTC

v_call: TRBV11-2
j_call: TRBJ1-1
d_call: TRBD1
clone_size: -
cdr3_length: 13
cdr3_aa: CASRKTGSTEAFF
cdr3_nt: TGTGCCAGCAGAAAGACAGGGAGCACTGAAGCTTTCTTT

v_call: TRBV6-5
j_call: TRBJ1-5
d_call: -
clone_size: -
cdr3_length: 15
cdr3_aa: CASRPGIHGNQPQHF
cdr3_nt: TGTGCCAGCAGGCCCGGGATCCACGGCAATCAGCCCCAGCATTTT

v_call: TRBV19
j_call: TRBJ1-1
d_call: -
clone_size: -
cdr3_length: 14
cdr3_aa: CASSPVGRLNEAFF
cdr3_nt: TGTGCCAGTAGCCCGGTCGGCAGACTAAATGAAGCTTTCTTT

v_call: TRBV5-8
j_call: TRBJ1-2
d_call: TRBD1
clone_size: -
cdr3_length: 14
cdr3_aa: CASSPWTGGFGNTF
cdr3_nt: TGTGCCAGCAGTCCCTGGACAGGGGGCTTCGGGAACACCTTC

v_call: TRBV7-9
j_call: TRBJ1-6
d_call: -
clone_size: -
cdr3_length: 14
cdr3_aa: CASSLLGPNSPLHF
cdr3_nt: TGTGCCAGCAGCTTATTGGGGCCGAATTCACCCCTCCACTTT